This TCR beta chain comes out of a study of T cell responses to AZD1222 COVID-19 vaccine. In the study overall: Second-dose schedules of about 4 or about 12 weeks were combined.

V was trimmed by 8 bases and J by 10 bases, leaving 18 bases between them. Per the germline V gene, CDR1 is SGHTA and CDR2 is FQGNSA. The CDR3 is 13 amino acids. Clones were read by immunoSEQ multiplex PCR, and TCRdb kept only the in-frame ones, dropping some. The data hold 150,000 or so clones, with 80% to 90% observed a single time. Study-wide points: Just a handful of AZD1222 recipients were seropositive at baseline. White British people made up most donors, females outnumbered males, and clonal diversity was possibly underestimated. When two AZD1222 doses had been given, Spike-specific TCR breadth and depth rose.

Comment on this clone: Its antigen is as yet unknown.

The sample in question was peripheral blood, obtained on day 0 of AZD1222 vaccination. The J gene is TRBJ2-1, the V gene TRBV7-2, with D unresolved. This sequence was found in an adult in good health. The CDR3 nucleotides are TGTGCCAGCGGATCAGGACCGCTCGAGGAGCAGTTCTTC. Translating it yields CASGSGPLEEQFF.